The 6 T cell receptor beta chains in this list originate from one sample, sequenced in a study of cytomegalovirus exposure and HLA in healthy donors. In the PCR, 60 Vbeta and 13 Jbeta primers were used. Measured with immunoSEQ multiplex PCR; TCRdb has only the in-frame clones, and not every one. The sample has tens of thousands of clones; roughly 70% are singletons. Sequenced sample: PBMCs. The origin of the receptors is a middle-aged man in good health and CMV-seropositive.

The J gene is TRBJ1-2, the V gene TRBV5-6; 10 bases agree with TRBD1. The CDR3 contains 14 residues. V was clipped by 6 bases and J by 4 bases; unmatched bases: 6. Germline lookup yields CDR1 SGHDT and CDR2 YYEEEE. CDR3 nucleotide sequence: TGTGCCAGCACCCGGGACAGGGGAACCTATGGCTACACCTTC. It codes for CASTRDRGTYGYTF.

This rearrangement joins TRBV19 to TRBJ1-2, with 11 bases that match TRBD1. Per germline, CDR1 LNHDA and CDR2 SQIVND (reference sequence). The CDR3 spans 14 residues. V lost 5 bases to trimming and J lost 4 bases; unmatched junction nucleotides: 3. In nucleotides, the CDR3 is TGTGCCAGTAGTGGGACAGGGGGTATCTATGGCTACACCTTC. Its translation: CASSGTGGIYGYTF.

The gene calls are TRBV29-1 and TRBJ2-1, with 8 bases lining up with TRBD2. CDR3 size: 14 residues. The V and J ends lost 6 bases and 3 bases, in that order; junction bases with no gene match: 7. Germline V gives CDR1 SQVTM, CDR2 ANQGSEA. The CDR3 sequence: CSVKLADLYNEQFF. The CDR3 DNA follows: TGCAGCGTGAAACTAGCGGACCTCTACAATGAGCAGTTCTTC.

J is TRBJ2-1 and V is TRBV14; 10 bases agree with TRBD1. J lost 6 bases, V lost 6 bases, and 8 bases had no gene match. The CDR3 contains 15 residues. The germline V gene encodes CDR1 SGHDN and CDR2 FVKESK. CDR3 sequence reads: CASRLGTGALNEQFF. CDR3 DNA: TGTGCCAGCAGACTCGGGACAGGGGCCCTCAATGAGCAGTTCTTC.

The chain carries TRBV4-1 and TRBJ2-7; possible D gene TRBD2, 5 bases. The CDR3 loop spans 14 amino acids. The germline CDR1 and CDR2 sequences are MGHRA and YSYEKL. Trimming took 1 base from V and 9 from J, leaving 16 bases between them. In DNA, the CDR3 is TGCGCCAGCAGCCAAGTAGGTCAGTCCGGGGTGCAGTACTTC. Its translation: CASSQVGQSGVQYF.

This clone was seen a few times. The V and J genes are TRBV5-1 and TRBJ2-3; perhaps TRBD1 as D (5 bases). Germline-derived CDR1 and CDR2 are SGHRS and YFSETQ. The length of the CDR3 is 18 residues. Trimming took 0 bases from V and 0 from J, leaving 17 bases between them. DNA of the CDR3: TGCGCCAGCAGCTTGGTCGGTTTACAGGACACTAGCACAGATACGCAGTATTTT. This gives the protein CASSLVGLQDTSTDTQYF.